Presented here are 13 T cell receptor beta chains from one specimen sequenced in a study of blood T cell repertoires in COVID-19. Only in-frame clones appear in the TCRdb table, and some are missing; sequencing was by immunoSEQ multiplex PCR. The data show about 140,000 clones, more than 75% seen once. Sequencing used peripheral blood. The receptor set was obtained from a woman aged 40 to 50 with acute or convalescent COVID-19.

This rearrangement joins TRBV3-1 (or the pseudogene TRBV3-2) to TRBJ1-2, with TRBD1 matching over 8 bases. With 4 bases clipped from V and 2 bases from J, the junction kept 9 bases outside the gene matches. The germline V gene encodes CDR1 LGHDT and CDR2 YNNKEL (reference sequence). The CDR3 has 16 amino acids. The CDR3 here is CASSLGQGNSNYGYTF. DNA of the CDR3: TGTGCCAGCAGCCTCGGACAGGGAAACTCAAACTATGGCTACACCTTC.

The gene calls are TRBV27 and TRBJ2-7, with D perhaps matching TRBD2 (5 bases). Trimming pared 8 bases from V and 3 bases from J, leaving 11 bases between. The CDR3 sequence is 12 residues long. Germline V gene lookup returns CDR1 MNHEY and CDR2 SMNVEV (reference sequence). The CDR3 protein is CASGGRGYEQYF. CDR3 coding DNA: TGTGCCAGCGGTGGACGGGGCTACGAGCAGTACTTC.

CDR3 nucleotides: TGTGCCAGCAGCTTACACGGGGGGCCGAACACCGGGGAGCTGTTTTTT. Its translation is CASSLHGGPNTGELFF. The J gene is TRBJ2-2, the V gene TRBV7-9; tentatively, D is TRBD2 (7 bases). This CDR3 spans 16 amino acids. With 2 bases removed from V and 0 bases from J, the gap between germline ends came to 10 bases. The V gene's germline CDR1 is SEHNR and CDR2 FQNEAQ (reference sequence).

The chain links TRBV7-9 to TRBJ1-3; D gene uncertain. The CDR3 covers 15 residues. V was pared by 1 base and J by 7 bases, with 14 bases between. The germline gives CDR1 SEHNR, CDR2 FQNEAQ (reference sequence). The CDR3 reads CASSLVGGPRNTIYF. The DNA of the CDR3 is TGTGCCAGCAGCTTAGTAGGAGGTCCGAGGAACACCATATATTTT.

CDR3 DNA: TGTGCCAGCAGCTTACTAGCGGGGGGCCTAAGGTTCTTC. This translates into CASSLLAGGLRFF. This rearrangement joins TRBV5-6 to TRBJ2-1; 12 bases agree with TRBD2. The CDR3 runs to 13 residues. V trimming: 2 bases; J trimming: 15 bases; junction bases outside the gene matches: 6. CDR1 is SGHDT, CDR2 YYEEEE, per germline.

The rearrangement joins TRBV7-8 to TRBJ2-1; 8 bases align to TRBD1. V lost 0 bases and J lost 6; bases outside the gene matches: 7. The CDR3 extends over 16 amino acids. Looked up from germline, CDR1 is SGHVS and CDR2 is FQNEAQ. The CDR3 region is CASSLAGTGPSNEQFF. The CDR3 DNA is TGTGCCAGCAGCTTAGCGGGGACAGGACCTAGCAATGAGCAGTTCTTC.

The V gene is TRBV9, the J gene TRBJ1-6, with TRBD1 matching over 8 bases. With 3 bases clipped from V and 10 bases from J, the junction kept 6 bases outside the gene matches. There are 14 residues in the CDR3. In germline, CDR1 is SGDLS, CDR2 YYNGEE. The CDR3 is CASSADRGYSPLHF. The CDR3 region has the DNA TGTGCCAGCAGCGCCGACAGGGGATACTCACCCCTCCACTTT.

The CDR3 region is CASSVRQINSPLHF. CDR3 sequence (DNA): TGTGCCAGCAGTGTTAGACAGATTAATTCACCCCTCCACTTT. V usage is TRBV25-1 and J usage is TRBJ1-6, with D maybe TRBD1 (5 bases). V was cut by 4 bases and J by 6 bases, with 10 bases left in between. The CDR3 contains 14 residues. In germline, CDR1 is MGHDK, CDR2 SYGVNS.

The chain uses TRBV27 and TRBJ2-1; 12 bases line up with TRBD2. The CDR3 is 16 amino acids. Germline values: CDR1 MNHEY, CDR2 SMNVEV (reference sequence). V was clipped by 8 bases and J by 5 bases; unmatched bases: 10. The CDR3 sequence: CASVGLAGGPNNEQFF. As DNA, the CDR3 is TGTGCCAGCGTAGGGCTAGCGGGGGGGCCGAACAATGAGCAGTTCTTC.

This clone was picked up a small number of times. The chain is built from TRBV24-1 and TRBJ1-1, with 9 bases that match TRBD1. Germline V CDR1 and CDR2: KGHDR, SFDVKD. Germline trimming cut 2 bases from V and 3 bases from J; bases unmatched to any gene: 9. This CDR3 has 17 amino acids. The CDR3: CATSDSGQGRGYTEAFF. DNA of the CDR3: TGTGCCACCAGTGATTCCGGACAGGGGAGGGGTTACACTGAAGCTTTCTTT.

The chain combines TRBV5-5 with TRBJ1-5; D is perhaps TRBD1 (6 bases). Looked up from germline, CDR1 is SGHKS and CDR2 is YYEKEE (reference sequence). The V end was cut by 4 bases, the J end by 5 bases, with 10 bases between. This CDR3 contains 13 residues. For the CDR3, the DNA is TGTGCCAGCAGCCTACAGGGTGATCAGCCCCAGCATTTT. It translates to CASSLQGDQPQHF.

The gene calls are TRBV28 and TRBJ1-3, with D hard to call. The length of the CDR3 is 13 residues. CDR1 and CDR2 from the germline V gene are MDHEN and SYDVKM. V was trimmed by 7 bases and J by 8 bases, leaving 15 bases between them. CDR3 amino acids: CASIPAGRDTIYF. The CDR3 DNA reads TGTGCCAGCATCCCCGCCGGCCGGGACACCATATATTTT. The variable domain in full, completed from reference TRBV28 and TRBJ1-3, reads DVKVTQSSRYLVKRTGEKVFLECVQDMDHENMFWYRQDPGLGLRLIYFSYDVKMKEKGDIPEGYSVSREKKERFSLILESASTNQTSMYLCASIPAGRDTIYFGEGSWLTVV.

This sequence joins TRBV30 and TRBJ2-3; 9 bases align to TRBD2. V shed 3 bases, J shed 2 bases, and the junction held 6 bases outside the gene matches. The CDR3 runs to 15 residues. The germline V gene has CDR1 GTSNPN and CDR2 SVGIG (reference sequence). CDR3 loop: CAWRPRGGATDTQYF. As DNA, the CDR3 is TGTGCCTGGAGGCCTCGCGGGGGGGCCACAGATACGCAGTATTTT.